The 8 T cell receptor beta chains below were found in one sample sequenced in a study of vaccination and CD4 T cells after COVID-19. The treatment is: roughly 11-day PBMC culture with coronavirus spike peptide pools or control peptides (ViraFEST assay). The Oncomine TCR Beta short-read assay was what sequenced the DNA obtained from cultured CD4+ T cells. Using its own MiXCR run on the PCR reads, TCRdb lists one record per CDR3 protein. The sample shows about 18,000 distinct CDR3 sequences, roughly 50% of them seen only once. For these TCRs, the target antigens are not known. What was sequenced was CD4+ T cells from blood, cultured in vitro. These receptors all stem from a human donor who had recovered from COVID-19.

This clonotype was found a few times. The CDR3 protein is CAISESGTAVSSYNSPLHF. CDR3 DNA sequence: TGTGCCATCAGTGAGTCAGGGACAGCGGTTAGCTCCTATAATTCACCCCTCCACTTT. This rearrangement joins TRBV10-3 to TRBJ1-6; 7 nucleotides match TRBD1. The CDR3 runs to 19 residues. Per the germline V gene, CDR1 is ENHRY and CDR2 is SYGVKD. Trimming cost V 0 bases and J 0 bases; bases outside gene matches: 8.

This clonotype was picked up a small number of times. V gene TRBV7-9 combines with J gene TRBJ2-1; 7 bases are shared with TRBD1. J gave up 3 bases and V 6 bases, and 5 bases lay outside the gene matches. CDR3 size: 14 residues. In germline, CDR1 is SEHNR, CDR2 FQNEAQ (reference sequence). CDR3 protein: CASRTGLDYNEQFF. The CDR3 DNA is TGTGCCAGCAGGACAGGGTTGGACTACAATGAGCAGTTCTTC.

The chain links TRBV29-1 to TRBJ1-3, with D perhaps TRBD1 (5 bases). Trimming pared 4 bases from V and 2 bases from J, leaving 15 bases between. Per the germline V gene, CDR1 is SQVTM and CDR2 is ANQGSEA. This CDR3 spans 15 amino acids. Here the CDR3 DNA reads TGCAGCGTTGGTCAGGGAGGTTTCGCTGGAAACACCATATATTTT. This encodes CSVGQGGFAGNTIYF.

This clonotype was counted a few times. J is TRBJ1-1 and V is TRBV7-2, with 7 bases that match TRBD1. CDR1 SGHTA and CDR2 FQGNSA come from the germline V gene. Trimming took 2 bases from V and 1 from J; bases not matched to a gene: 4. The CDR3 sequence is 15 residues long. The CDR3 sequence is CASSLRDSSNTEAFF. In nucleotides, the CDR3 is TGTGCCAGCAGCTTACGGGACAGCTCGAACACTGAAGCTTTCTTT.

This chain joins TRBV30 and TRBJ2-4, with a weak D call TRBD1 (7 bases). Germline CDR1 and CDR2: GTSNPN and SVGIG (reference sequence). This CDR3 has 15 amino acids. The V end was cut by 6 bases, the J end by 5 bases, with 20 bases between. DNA for the CDR3: TGTGCCTGTGCGATCAGGGGGACTGGCGAAAACATTCAGTACTTC. Amino acid sequence: CACAIRGTGENIQYF.

The chain links TRBV28 to TRBJ2-1; 12 bases are a match to TRBD2. This CDR3 comprises 15 residues. The junction had 5 bases not matched to a gene; V was cut back by 4 bases and J by 7 bases. The germline V gene has CDR1 MDHEN and CDR2 SYDVKM. The CDR3 region is CASSSGLAGKNEQFF. In DNA, the CDR3 is TGTGCCAGCAGTTCGGGACTAGCGGGCAAAAATGAGCAGTTCTTC.

V is TRBV20-1 and J is TRBJ1-2; D is unresolved. This CDR3 is built from 11 residues. Germline V gene lookup returns CDR1 DFQATT and CDR2 SNEGSKA (reference sequence). V was clipped by 3 bases and J by 6 bases, with 8 bases between them. CDR3 DNA sequence: TGCAGTGCTAGTAATCGGAATGGCTACACCTTC. Encoded protein: CSASNRNGYTF.

The chain combines TRBV19 with TRBJ2-3; D uncertain. The CDR3 contains 14 residues. Germline lookup yields CDR1 LNHDA and CDR2 SQIVND (reference sequence). The germline V and J ends were trimmed by 3 bases and 4 bases, with 11 bases remaining between them. The CDR3 loop is CASSIPGPSDTQYF. The CDR3 coding sequence is TGTGCCAGTAGTATTCCAGGTCCGTCAGATACGCAGTATTTT.